Presented here are 18 T cell receptor beta chains from one specimen sequenced in a study of blood T cell repertoires in COVID-19. Data came from immunoSEQ multiplex PCR; TCRdb stores just in-frame clones and leaves some out. This sample carries 150,000 to 200,000 clones, 78% of them seen once, and the ten largest clones take roughly a sixth. The sample taken for sequencing was PBMCs or T cells enriched from blood (not recorded which). These TCRs come from a woman aged 45-59 years who had recovered from COVID-19.

The rearrangement uses TRBV11-2 and TRBJ2-1; no clear D. V lost 1 base and J 1 base, leaving 8 bases between the germline ends. CDR1 SGHAT and CDR2 FQNNGV come from the germline V gene. The CDR3 consists of 15 residues. The chain's CDR3 is CASSLGLSSYNEQFF. As DNA, the CDR3 is TGTGCCAGCAGCTTAGGTCTCTCTTCCTACAATGAGCAGTTCTTC. The whole variable domain, remainder taken from reference TRBV11-2 and TRBJ2-1, is EAGVAQSPRYKIIEKRQSVAFWCNPISGHATLYWYQQILGQGPKLLIQFQNNGVVDDSQLPKDRFSAERLKGVDSTLKIQPAKLEDSAVYLCASSLGLSSYNEQFFGPGTRLTVL.

The chain recombines TRBV18 with TRBJ2-7; D unresolved. Looked up from germline, CDR1 is KGHSH and CDR2 is LQKENI. The CDR3 length is 14 residues. Trimming took off 1 base at V and 5 bases at J, with 12 bases between the two ends. The DNA of the CDR3 is TGTGCCAGCTCACCACTGAGGAGCCTAGACGAGCAGTACTTC. Protein: CASSPLRSLDEQYF. Full variable domain (remainder filled in from reference TRBV18 and TRBJ2-7): NAGVMQNPRHLVRRRGQEARLRCSPMKGHSHVYWYRQLPEEGLKFMVYLQKENIIDESGMPKERFSAEFPKEGPSILRIQQVVRGDSAAYFCASSPLRSLDEQYFGPGTRLTVT.

Many counts were recorded for this clone. The V call is TRBV6-5, the J call TRBJ2-5; 11 bases align to TRBD1. This CDR3 has 15 residues. The germline V gene has CDR1 MNHEY and CDR2 SVGAGI. Trimming removed 6 bases from V and 5 bases from J; junction bases left unmatched: 8. CDR3: CASRPTGTGGETQYF. In DNA form, the CDR3 reads TGTGCCAGCAGACCCACCGGGACAGGGGGTGAGACCCAGTACTTC.

This chain joins TRBV7-9 and TRBJ2-2, with 9 bases identical to TRBD2. The CDR3 is 16 residues long. Germline assignment: CDR1 SEHNR and CDR2 FQNEAQ (reference sequence). The trim removed 6 bases at V and 3 bases at J, leaving 8 bases unmatched. The CDR3 DNA reads as TGTGCCAGCAGTCATAGCGGGAGTAGGGACACCGGGGAGCTGTTTTTT. It codes for CASSHSGSRDTGELFF.

This chain connects TRBV11-1 to TRBJ2-3; tentative D call: TRBD2 (5 bases). The CDR3 is 16 amino acids. Trimming removed 6 bases at V and 6 bases at J, with 22 bases between. Germline V CDR1 and CDR2: SGHAT, FQDESV (reference sequence). In DNA form, the CDR3 reads TGTGCCAGCAGTCCAGAGGGTGGCTATCCTGGGGATACGCAGTATTTT. This translates into CASSPEGGYPGDTQYF. The full variable domain, completed using reference TRBV11-1 and TRBJ2-3, is EAEVAQSPRYKITEKSQAVAFWCDPISGHATLYWYRQILGQGPELLVQFQDESVVDDSQLPKDRFSAERLKGVDSTLKIQPAELGDSAMYLCASSPEGGYPGDTQYFGPGTRLTVL.

The chain recombines TRBV19 with TRBJ1-5; 7 bases are a match to TRBD1. Germline V gives CDR1 LNHDA, CDR2 SQIVND (reference sequence). V was clipped by 5 bases and J by 4 bases; unmatched bases: 5. This CDR3 is 14 amino acids long. The CDR3: CASSPRDRNQPQHF. For the CDR3, the DNA is TGTGCCAGTAGTCCCCGGGACAGAAATCAGCCCCAGCATTTT.

This clone was recorded once. V usage is TRBV5-1 and J usage is TRBJ2-5, with a possible D match to TRBD1 (6 bases). Trimming took 2 bases from V and 5 from J, leaving 13 bases between them. CDR3 length equals 14 residues. From germline, CDR1 is SGHRS and CDR2 YFSETQ. CDR3 bases: TGCGCCAGCAGCTTTCCGACAGGCCTTGAGACCCAGTACTTC. It yields the protein CASSFPTGLETQYF. The whole variable domain, filled in from reference TRBV5-1 and TRBJ2-5, reads KAGVTQTPRYLIKTRGQQVTLSCSPISGHRSVSWYQQTPGQGLQFLFEYFSETQRNKGNFPGRFSGRQFSNSRSEMNVSTLELGDSALYLCASSFPTGLETQYFGPGTRLLVL.

The V gene is TRBV7-9, the J gene TRBJ1-2, with TRBD1 as a possible D gene (6 bases). Germline assignment: CDR1 SEHNR and CDR2 FQNEAQ (reference sequence). Between the trimmed V and J ends, which lost 4 bases and 6 bases, there was a span of 15 bases. The CDR3 totals 14 residues. The CDR3 DNA follows: TGTGCCAGCAGCTCTCAGGGGCTGCGGAATGGCTACACCTTC. Amino acid sequence: CASSSQGLRNGYTF.

The gene calls are TRBV9 and TRBJ2-2; TRBD2 matches 9 bases. CDR1 and CDR2 from the germline V gene are SGDLS and YYNGEE. CDR3 size: 16 residues. V was clipped by 0 bases and J by 5 bases; unmatched bases: 5. The CDR3 loop is CASSVGGGRATGELFF. As DNA, the CDR3 is TGTGCCAGCAGCGTAGGAGGCGGGAGGGCAACCGGGGAGCTGTTTTTT.

V usage is TRBV9 and J usage is TRBJ2-2; D might be TRBD1 (6 bases). V lost 4 bases, J lost 6 bases, and 13 bases lay in between. This CDR3 contains 14 residues. Germline loops: CDR1 SGDLS, CDR2 YYNGEE. In DNA, the CDR3 is TGTGCCAGCAGCCCCCGGACAGTTTCCGGGGAGCTGTTTTTT. It specifies CASSPRTVSGELFF.

The V gene is TRBV5-4, the J gene TRBJ2-5; 9 nucleotides agree with TRBD1. CDR3 length: 15 residues. Germline CDR1 and CDR2: SGHNT and YYREEE (reference sequence). V trimming: 4 bases; J trimming: 5 bases; junction bases outside the gene matches: 9. CDR3 sequence reads: CASSPPGGTGETQYF. CDR3 DNA sequence: TGTGCCAGCAGCCCCCCGGGTGGGACAGGGGAGACCCAGTACTTC. Filled out from reference TRBV5-4 and TRBJ2-5, the complete variable domain reads ETGVTQSPTHLIKTRGQQVTLRCSSQSGHNTVSWYQQALGQGPQFIFQYYREEENGRGNFPPRFSGLQFPNYSSELNVNALELDDSALYLCASSPPGGTGETQYFGPGTRLLVL.

V is TRBV27 and J is TRBJ2-3; TRBD2 might be the D (5 bases). Germline V gene lookup returns CDR1 MNHEY and CDR2 SMNVEV (reference sequence). The CDR3 is 15 residues long. V gave up 2 bases and J gave up 1 base, with 10 bases separating them. The DNA for the CDR3 is TGTGCCAGCAGTTTAAGGCCGAGGGGCACAGATACGCAGTATTTT. Amino acids: CASSLRPRGTDTQYF.

V gene TRBV4-2 combines with J gene TRBJ2-2, with TRBD2 matching 9 bases. The germline V gene encodes CDR1 LGHNA and CDR2 YNFKEQ. With 5 bases clipped from V and 0 bases from J, the junction kept 10 bases outside the gene matches. The CDR3 is made up of 18 amino acids. The CDR3 sequence is CASSEVAGVGTNTGELFF. The CDR3 DNA follows: TGTGCCAGCAGCGAGGTAGCGGGAGTAGGGACGAACACCGGGGAGCTGTTTTTT.

V and J are TRBV7-2 and TRBJ2-1; 10 positions agree with TRBD1. The CDR3 totals 15 residues. The V segment lost 5 bases and the J segment 7 bases; nucleotides outside the gene matches: 8. CDR1 SGHTA and CDR2 FQGNSA come from the germline V gene. The CDR3 spells CASSQAGTGVNEQFF. The CDR3 DNA reads TGTGCCAGCAGCCAAGCCGGGACAGGGGTGAATGAGCAGTTCTTC.

The chain has TRBV4-3 and TRBJ2-1; D might be TRBD1 (5 bases). Germline V gene data show CDR1 as LGHNA and CDR2 as YSLEER. The V gene lost 0 bases and the J gene lost 10 bases, with 13 bases spanning the gap. CDR3 length equals 14 residues. In DNA form, the CDR3 reads TGCGCCAGCAGCCAAGATTCCAGGGCCGGCGAGCAGTTCTTC. Protein sequence: CASSQDSRAGEQFF.

This chain connects TRBV19 to TRBJ1-5, with a possible D match to TRBD1 (5 bases). With 10 bases removed from V and 4 bases from J, the gap between germline ends came to 20 bases. Germline CDR1 LNHDA, CDR2 SQIVND (reference sequence). The CDR3 length is 15 residues. The CDR3, as DNA: TGTGCCACTACTCTTGGGACTTTCCCAAATCAGCCCCAGCATTTT. Amino acid sequence: CATTLGTFPNQPQHF.

The chain employs TRBV10-3 and TRBJ2-7, with 8 bases that match TRBD2. From germline, CDR1 is ENHRY and CDR2 SYGVKD. CDR3 length equals 14 residues. Trimming cost V 6 bases and J 2 bases; bases outside gene matches: 6. CDR3 sequence: CAISRGGETYEQYF. CDR3 coding DNA: TGTGCCATCAGCCGGGGGGGAGAAACCTACGAGCAGTACTTC.

CDR3 DNA sequence: TGTGCCAGCAGTCTCGCCTTGGACTCCAATCAGCCCCAGCATTTT. This encodes CASSLALDSNQPQHF. J is TRBJ1-5 and V is TRBV2; no reliable D call. The V end lost 5 bases, the J end lost 3 bases, and 14 bases lay between the germline ends. Germline V gene lookup returns CDR1 SNHLY and CDR2 FYNNEI. The CDR3 covers 15 residues. Full variable domain (remainder filled in from reference TRBV2 and TRBJ1-5): EPEVTQTPSHQVTQMGQEVILRCVPISNHLYFYWYRQILGQKVEFLVSFYNNEISEKSEIFDDQFSVERPDGSNFTLKIRSTKLEDSAMYFCASSLALDSNQPQHFGDGTRLSIL.